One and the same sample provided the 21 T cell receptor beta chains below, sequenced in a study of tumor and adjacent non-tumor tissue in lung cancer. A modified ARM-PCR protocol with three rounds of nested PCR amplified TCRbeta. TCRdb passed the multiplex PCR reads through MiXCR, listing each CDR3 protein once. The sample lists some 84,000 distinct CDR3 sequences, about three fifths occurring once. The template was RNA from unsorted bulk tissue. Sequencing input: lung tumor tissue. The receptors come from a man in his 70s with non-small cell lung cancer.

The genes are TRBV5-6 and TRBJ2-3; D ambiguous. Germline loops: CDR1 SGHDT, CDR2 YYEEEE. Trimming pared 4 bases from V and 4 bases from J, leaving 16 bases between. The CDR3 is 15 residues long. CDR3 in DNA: TGTGCCAGCAGCCTGAGTGGGATTCTTCCAGATACGCAGTATTTT. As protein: CASSLSGILPDTQYF.

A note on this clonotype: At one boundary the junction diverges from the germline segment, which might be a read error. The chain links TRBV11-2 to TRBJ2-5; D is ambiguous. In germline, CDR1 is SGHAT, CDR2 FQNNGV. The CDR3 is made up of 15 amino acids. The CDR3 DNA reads TGTTCCAGCAGCTTAGGTGCGGCCTTCTCGGAGACCCGGTACTTC. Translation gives CSSSLGAAFSETRYF.

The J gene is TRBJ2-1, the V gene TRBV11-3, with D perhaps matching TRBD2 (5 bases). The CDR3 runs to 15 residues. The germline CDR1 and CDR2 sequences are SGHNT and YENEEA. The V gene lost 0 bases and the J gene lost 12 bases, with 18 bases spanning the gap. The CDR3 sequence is CASSLDPGTNSGQFF. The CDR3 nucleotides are TGTGCCAGCAGCTTAGATCCGGGAACTAACAGTGGGCAGTTCTTC.

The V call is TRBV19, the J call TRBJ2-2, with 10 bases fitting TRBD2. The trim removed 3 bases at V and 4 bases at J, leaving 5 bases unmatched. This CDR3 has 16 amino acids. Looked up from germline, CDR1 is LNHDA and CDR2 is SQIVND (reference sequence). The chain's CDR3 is CASSMASGGPTGELFF. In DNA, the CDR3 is TGTGCCAGTAGTATGGCTAGCGGGGGCCCCACCGGGGAGCTGTTTTTT.

The CDR3 sequence is CASTSPSGGSGNEQFF. In DNA form, the CDR3 reads TGTGCCAGCACTTCGCCTTCTGGCGGGAGCGGCAATGAGCAGTTCTTC. V gene TRBV6-5 combines with J gene TRBJ2-1; 7 bases match TRBD2. The germline gives CDR1 MNHEY, CDR2 SVGAGI. This CDR3 has 16 amino acids. Trimming removed 7 bases from V and 6 bases from J; junction bases left unmatched: 15.

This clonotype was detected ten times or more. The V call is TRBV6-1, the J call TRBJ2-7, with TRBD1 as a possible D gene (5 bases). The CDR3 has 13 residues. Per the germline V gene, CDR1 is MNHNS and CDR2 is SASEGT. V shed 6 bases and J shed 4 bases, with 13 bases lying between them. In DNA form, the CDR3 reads TGTGCCAGCAGAGGCCAGGGTGTGTACGAGCAGTACTTC. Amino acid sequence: CASRGQGVYEQYF.

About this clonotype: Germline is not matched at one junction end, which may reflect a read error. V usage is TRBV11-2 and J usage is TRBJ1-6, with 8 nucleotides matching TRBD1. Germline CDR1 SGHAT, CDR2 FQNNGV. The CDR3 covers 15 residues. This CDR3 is CTSSARDRIFSPLHF. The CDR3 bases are TGTACCAGCAGCGCTAGGGACAGGATATTTTCACCCCTCCACTTT.

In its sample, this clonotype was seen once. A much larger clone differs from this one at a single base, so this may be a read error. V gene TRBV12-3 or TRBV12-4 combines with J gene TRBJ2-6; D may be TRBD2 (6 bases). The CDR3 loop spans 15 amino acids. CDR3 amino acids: CASSLGGGGANALTF. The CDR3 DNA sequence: TGTGCCAGCAGTTTGGGGGGTGGCGGGGCCAACGCCCTGACTTTC.

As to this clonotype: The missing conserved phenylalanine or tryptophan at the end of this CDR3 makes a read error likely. The CDR3 region is CASSQDVVNGDLFI. The CDR3 DNA is TGCGCCAGCAGCCAAGATGTTGTTAACGGGGACCTGTTTATT. The chain recombines TRBV4-1 with TRBJ2-2; D is perhaps TRBD1 or TRBD2 (5 bases each). The germline V gene has CDR1 MGHRA and CDR2 YSYEKL. The CDR3 spans 14 residues.

The CDR3 DNA reads as TGCAGTGCTAGACCCCGGACAGTAGCCTCCTACGAGCAGTACTTC. Amino acids: CSARPRTVASYEQYF. The chain is built from TRBV20-1 and TRBJ2-7, with a tentative D call TRBD1 (6 bases). The V and J ends lost 2 bases and 0 bases respectively, with 14 bases between them. Germline loops: CDR1 DFQATT, CDR2 SNEGSKA (reference sequence). This CDR3 is built from 15 residues.

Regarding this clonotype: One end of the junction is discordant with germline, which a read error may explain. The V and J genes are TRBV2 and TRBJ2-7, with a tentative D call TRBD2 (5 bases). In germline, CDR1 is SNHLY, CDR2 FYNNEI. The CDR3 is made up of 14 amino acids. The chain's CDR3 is CVSSEDYLRIEQYF. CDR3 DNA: TGTGTCAGCAGTGAAGACTATCTACGGATCGAGCAGTACTTC.

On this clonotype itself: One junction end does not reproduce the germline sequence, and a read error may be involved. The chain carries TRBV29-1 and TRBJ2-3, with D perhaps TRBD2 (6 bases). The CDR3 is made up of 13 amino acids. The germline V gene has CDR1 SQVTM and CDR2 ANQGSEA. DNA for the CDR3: TGCAGCAGGGGATACGGGAGCACAGATAAGCAGTATTTT. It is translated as CSRGYGSTDKQYF.

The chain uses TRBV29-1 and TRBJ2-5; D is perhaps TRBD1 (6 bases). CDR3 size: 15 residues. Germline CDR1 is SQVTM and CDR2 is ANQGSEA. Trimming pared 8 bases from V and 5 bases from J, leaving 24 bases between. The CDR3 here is CSTAPGTGYGETQYF. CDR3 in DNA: TGCAGCACCGCGCCCGGAACAGGGTATGGTGAGACCCAGTACTTC.

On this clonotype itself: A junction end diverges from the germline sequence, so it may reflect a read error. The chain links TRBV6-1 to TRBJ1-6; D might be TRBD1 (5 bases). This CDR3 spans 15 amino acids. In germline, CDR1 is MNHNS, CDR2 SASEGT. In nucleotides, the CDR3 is TGTGCCAGCAGTTCCCGGGACCCTGGGCGTTCACCCCTCCTCTTT. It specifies CASSSRDPGRSPLLF.

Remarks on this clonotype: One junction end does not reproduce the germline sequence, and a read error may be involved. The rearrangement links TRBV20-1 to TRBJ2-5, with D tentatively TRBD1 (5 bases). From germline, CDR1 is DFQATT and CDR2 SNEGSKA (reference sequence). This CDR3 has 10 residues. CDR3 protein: CSVRVRDQYF. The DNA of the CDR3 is TGCAGTGTTAGAGTCAGGGACCAGTACTTC.

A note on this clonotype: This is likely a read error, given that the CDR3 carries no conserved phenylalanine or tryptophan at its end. CDR3 protein: CASSLNNLPNNSSLHL. The CDR3 DNA follows: TGTGCCAGCAGCTTAAATAACCTGCCAAATAATTCATCCCTCCACCTT. The chain couples TRBV7-8 to TRBJ1-6; no clear D. In germline, CDR1 is SGHVS, CDR2 FQNEAQ. This CDR3 is built from 16 residues.

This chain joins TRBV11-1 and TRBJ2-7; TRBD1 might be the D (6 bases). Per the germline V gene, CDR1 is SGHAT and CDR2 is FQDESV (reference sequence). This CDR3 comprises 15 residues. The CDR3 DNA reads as TGTGTCACCAGCTTTTCGACAGGCTACTCCTACGAGCAGTACTTC. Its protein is CVTSFSTGYSYEQYF.

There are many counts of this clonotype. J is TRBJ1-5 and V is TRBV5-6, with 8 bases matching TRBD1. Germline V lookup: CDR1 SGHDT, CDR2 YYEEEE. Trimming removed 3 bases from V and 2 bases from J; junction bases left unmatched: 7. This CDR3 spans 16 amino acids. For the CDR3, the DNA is TGTGCCAGCAGCTACTGGACAGGGCGACGCAATCAGCCCCAGCATTTT. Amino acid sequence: CASSYWTGRRNQPQHF.

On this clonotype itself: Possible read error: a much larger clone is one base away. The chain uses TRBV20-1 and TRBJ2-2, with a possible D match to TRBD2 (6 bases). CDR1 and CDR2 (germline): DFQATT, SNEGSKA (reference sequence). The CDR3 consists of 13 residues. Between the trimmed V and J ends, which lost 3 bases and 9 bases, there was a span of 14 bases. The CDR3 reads CSAREGAARELFF. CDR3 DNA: TGCAGTGCTAGGGAGGGTGCAGCCAGGGAGCTGTTTTTT.

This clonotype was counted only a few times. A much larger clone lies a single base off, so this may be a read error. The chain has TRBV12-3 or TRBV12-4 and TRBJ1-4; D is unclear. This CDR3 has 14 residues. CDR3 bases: TGTGCCAGCAGTTTAAGGACGGCTAATGAAAGACTGTTTTTT. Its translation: CASSLRTANERLFF.

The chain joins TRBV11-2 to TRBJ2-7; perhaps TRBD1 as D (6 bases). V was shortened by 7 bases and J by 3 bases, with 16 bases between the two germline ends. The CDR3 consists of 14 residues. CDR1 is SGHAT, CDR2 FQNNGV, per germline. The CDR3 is CASNEGDGNYEQYF. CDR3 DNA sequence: TGTGCCAGCAATGAGGGGGACGGAAACTACGAGCAGTACTTC.